What follows are 5 T cell receptor beta chains derived from one specimen sequenced in a study of T cells in Graves' hyperthyroidism and ophthalmopathy. RNA transcripts gave rise to amplified TCR beta CDR3 regions. HTBI primers were employed in a first-round RT-PCR of the TCR CDR3. Each CDR3 protein gets one entry after TCRdb re-called the multiplex PCR reads with MiXCR. The repertoire holds around 350,000 distinct CDR3 sequences, with about 20% as singletons. Input material: blood. The receptors were sampled from a woman under 30 with Graves' hyperthyroidism.

This clonotype showed up just a few times. The chain carries TRBV2 and TRBJ2-7; weak D call: TRBD2 (6 bases). Trimming removed 7 bases from V and 3 bases from J, with 22 bases in between. Germline CDR1 is SNHLY and CDR2 is FYNNEI. There are 16 residues in the CDR3. CDR3 DNA sequence: TGTGCCAGCACTTTCAGTATTCTAGCGCGGGGCTACGAGCAGTACTTC. Translation gives CASTFSILARGYEQYF. The full variable domain, rest sourced from reference TRBV2 and TRBJ2-7, is EPEVTQTPSHQVTQMGQEVILRCVPISNHLYFYWYRQILGQKVEFLVSFYNNEISEKSEIFDDQFSVERPDGSNFTLKIRSTKLEDSAMYFCASTFSILARGYEQYFGPGTRLTVT.

Comment on this clonotype: The CDR3 does not close with the conserved phenylalanine or tryptophan, likely indicating a read error. The rearrangement uses TRBV12-3 or TRBV12-4 and TRBJ2-5; D is possibly TRBD1 (5 bases). The CDR3 is 13 amino acids. The CDR3 spells CASSPDRQEAQYY. As DNA, the CDR3 is TGTGCCAGCAGCCCCGACAGACAAGAGGCCCAGTACTAC.

This clonotype was counted many times. The chain couples TRBV27 to TRBJ1-2; D ambiguous. This CDR3 region has 13 residues. V was pared by 6 bases and J by 10 bases, with 18 bases between. The V gene's germline CDR1 is MNHEY and CDR2 SMNVEV (reference sequence). This chain's CDR3 is CASSSTLMDVYTF. Here the CDR3 DNA reads TGTGCCAGCAGCTCGACATTGATGGATGTCTACACCTTC.

This clonotype was seen repeatedly, ten times or more. This chain joins TRBV6-1 and TRBJ2-7; either TRBD1 or TRBD2 may supply D (5 bases each). V was trimmed by 5 bases and J by 5 bases, leaving 19 bases between them. Germline loops: CDR1 MNHNS, CDR2 SASEGT. CDR3 length equals 15 residues. CDR3 sequence reads: CASSPGTRPGNEQYF. DNA of the CDR3: TGTGCCAGCAGTCCAGGGACCCGCCCCGGCAACGAGCAGTACTTC.

This clonotype was counted many times. The chain employs TRBV6-1 and TRBJ2-2; D remains ambiguous. The CDR3 consists of 14 residues. Germline V gives CDR1 MNHNS, CDR2 SASEGT. The V gene lost 5 bases and the J gene lost 5 bases, with 12 bases spanning the gap. The CDR3 DNA follows: TGTGCCAGCAGTCCGCCTCCAGATACCGGGGAGCTGTTTTTT. Translating gives CASSPPPDTGELFF.